This T cell receptor (beta chain) was identified during a study of cytomegalovirus exposure and HLA in healthy donors. With respect to this clone: Its target is not known.

Study-level points and caveats: The likely origin of a cluster of highly shared sequence variants was a sequencing artifact.

A multiplex PCR was run with 60 Vbeta primers and 13 Jbeta primers. Sequencing was performed with immunoSEQ multiplex PCR; in TCRdb, only in-frame clones are kept and a portion is missing. This sample has around 190,000 clones, with 75% to 80% found just once. V shed 5 bases and J 0 bases; nucleotides not matched to a gene: 9. This CDR3 contains 16 residues. The V gene's germline CDR1 is SEHNR and CDR2 FQNEAQ (reference sequence). Sequences were obtained from PBMCs. This sequence originates from a woman between 25 and 40 years old in good health and CMV-seropositive. The chain recombines TRBV7-9 with TRBJ2-7; TRBD1 matches 8 bases. As DNA, the CDR3 is TGTGCCAGCAGCCCTGACAGGGGAAAGAGCTCCTACGAGCAGTACTTC. Protein product: CASSPDRGKSSYEQYF.